The rows below give T cell receptor beta chains drawn from one sample of a study of T cells expressing NK-cell markers. TCRdb reprocessed the 5' RACE reads and keeps a single row for each CDR3 protein, giving no DNA. Recorded for this sample: around 470,000 distinct CDR3 sequences. Sample: blood T cells: a sorted CD56 or NKG2C T cell subset, CD4+ or CD8+ T cells, or bulk PBMC T cells (not recorded which). The receptors originated from a woman aged 45-60 years in good health. Both conserved end residues are part of each CDR3.

V gene	J gene	CDR3 protein
TRBV29-1	TRBJ2-1	CSVRGPSINEQFF
TRBV20-1	TRBJ2-3	CSAGRTSGFSTDTQYF
TRBV29-1	TRBJ2-7	CSAGTRQGREQYF
TRBV24-1	TRBJ2-3	CATSDLRLAGTDTQYF
TRBV5-6	TRBJ2-5	CASSFRTSGREKTQYF
TRBV3-1	TRBJ2-4	CASLAFWGDLAKNIQYF
TRBV24-1	TRBJ2-3	CATSAADWTDTQYF
TRBV20-1	TRBJ2-1	CSARDPERMVSNEQFF
TRBV4-1	TRBJ2-1	CASSLNRAPYNEQFF
TRBV7-9	TRBJ1-6	CASSRTGGAKSPLHF
TRBV27	TRBJ2-2	CASSSTINTGELFF
TRBV10-2	TRBJ2-2	CASMRETGELFF
TRBV12-3/TRBV12-4	TRBJ1-2	CASRHRGAHGYTF
TRBV4-2	TRBJ1-4	CASSQDRGRGEKLFF
TRBV29-1	TRBJ2-1	CSVEQGPFNEQFF
TRBV4-1	TRBJ2-3	CASSQDDRASGDTQYF
TRBV19	TRBJ2-7	CARASFRDRVYEQYF
TRBV3-1	TRBJ2-2	CASSPRQGRTGELFF
TRBV29-1	TRBJ2-1	CSVAGTSEYNEQFF
TRBV7-6	TRBJ2-5	CASSLEGGGRTETQYF
TRBV24-1	TRBJ2-7	CATSEGPDITYEQYF
TRBV5-6	TRBJ1-1	CASSLGQDRNRIEAFF
TRBV7-8	TRBJ1-2	CASSTGGSFYGYTF
TRBV3-1	TRBJ2-7	CASSQVPGSGYEQYF
TRBV10-3	TRBJ2-1	CAISGEGNNEQFF
TRBV20-1	TRBJ1-2	CSANPVDYGYTF
TRBV21-1	TRBJ1-5	CASSKICPDRFIKGKHF
TRBV12-3/TRBV12-4	TRBJ1-6	CASSRTGGNSPLHF
TRBV12-3/TRBV12-4	TRBJ1-1	CASRPLTGNTEAFF
TRBV15	TRBJ2-1	CATSRDRIGSNEQFF
TRBV12-3/TRBV12-4	TRBJ1-1	CASSLAGVGDTEAFF
TRBV3-1	TRBJ1-2	CASSPGRGPNYGYTF
TRBV12-5	TRBJ2-1	CASGTLNEQFF
TRBV10-2	TRBJ1-5	CASRENQPQHF
TRBV12-3/TRBV12-4	TRBJ2-7	CASSLGGRGLSYEQYF
TRBV25-1	TRBJ2-4	CASRAGGRSHIQYF
TRBV5-1	TRBJ2-7	CASSQGDWGSYEQYF
TRBV25-1	TRBJ1-4	CASTPLAGGKLFF
TRBV7-2	TRBJ1-1	CASSLAERGTEAFF
TRBV28	TRBJ1-1	CASSLGFGKAFF
TRBV5-5	TRBJ2-1	CASSLAFRHYNEQFF
TRBV12-3/TRBV12-4	TRBJ2-3	CASNEREGRDTQYF
TRBV7-2	TRBJ2-1	CASSPALRGSKNEQFF
TRBV5-6	TRBJ1-3	CASSLLDAGNTIYF
TRBV5-1	TRBJ2-1	CASRFGDEQFF
TRBV11-3	TRBJ2-7	CASSFSGLSSYEQYF
TRBV7-9	TRBJ2-7	CASSPLGGASYEQYF
TRBV10-1	TRBJ2-2	CASSDPQGAGTGELFF
TRBV6-5	TRBJ2-3	CASSYGRLTSTDTQYF
TRBV3-1	TRBJ2-5	CASSQDIRDEETQYF
TRBV12-3/TRBV12-4	TRBJ2-1	CASSLGGIHGWEQFF
TRBV29-1	TRBJ2-3	CSHCSGRTDTQYF
TRBV11-3	TRBJ2-5	CASSALAGQETQYF
TRBV7-8	TRBJ2-5	CASSRGLAGGRQETQYF
TRBV5-1	TRBJ2-1	CASSVGTPVYNEQFF